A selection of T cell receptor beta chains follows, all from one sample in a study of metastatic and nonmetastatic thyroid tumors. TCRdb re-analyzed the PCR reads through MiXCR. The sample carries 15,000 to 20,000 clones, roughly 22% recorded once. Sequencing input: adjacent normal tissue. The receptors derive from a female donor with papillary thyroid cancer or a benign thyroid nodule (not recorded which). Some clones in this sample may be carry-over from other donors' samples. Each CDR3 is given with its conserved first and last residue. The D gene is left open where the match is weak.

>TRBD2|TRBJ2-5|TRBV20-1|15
CSAPGTSVGQETQYF
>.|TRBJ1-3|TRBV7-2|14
CASSTGLPPDTIYF
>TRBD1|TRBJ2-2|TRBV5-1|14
CASKDRGYVGELFF
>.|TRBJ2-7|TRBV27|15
CASSLLTGPSYEQYF
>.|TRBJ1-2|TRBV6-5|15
CASSYGQQVNYGYTF
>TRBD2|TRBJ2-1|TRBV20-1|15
CSARDLRGRANEQFF
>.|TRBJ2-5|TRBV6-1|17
CASTLSSGLLGAETQYF
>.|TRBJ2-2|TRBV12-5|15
CASGTYSGNTGELFF
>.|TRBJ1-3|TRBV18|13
CASSPNRGNTIYF
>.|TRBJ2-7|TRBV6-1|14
CASSERGRSYEQYF
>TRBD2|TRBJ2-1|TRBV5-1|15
CASSSIAGYYNEQFF
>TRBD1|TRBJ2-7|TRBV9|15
CASSVEGQGSYEQYF
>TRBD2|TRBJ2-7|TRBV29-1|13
CSVKGLAEYEQYF
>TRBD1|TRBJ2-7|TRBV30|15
CAWSASRGSAYEQYF
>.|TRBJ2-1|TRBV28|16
CASSPLAGASYNEQFF
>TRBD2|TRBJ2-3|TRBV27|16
CASSRLGGTRTDTQYF
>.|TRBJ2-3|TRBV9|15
CASSASGTLGHTQYF
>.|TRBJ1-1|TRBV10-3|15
CAISESRTKNTEAFF
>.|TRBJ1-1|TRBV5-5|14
CASSWSGMNTEAFF
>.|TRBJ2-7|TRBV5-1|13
CASRGGAVYEQYF